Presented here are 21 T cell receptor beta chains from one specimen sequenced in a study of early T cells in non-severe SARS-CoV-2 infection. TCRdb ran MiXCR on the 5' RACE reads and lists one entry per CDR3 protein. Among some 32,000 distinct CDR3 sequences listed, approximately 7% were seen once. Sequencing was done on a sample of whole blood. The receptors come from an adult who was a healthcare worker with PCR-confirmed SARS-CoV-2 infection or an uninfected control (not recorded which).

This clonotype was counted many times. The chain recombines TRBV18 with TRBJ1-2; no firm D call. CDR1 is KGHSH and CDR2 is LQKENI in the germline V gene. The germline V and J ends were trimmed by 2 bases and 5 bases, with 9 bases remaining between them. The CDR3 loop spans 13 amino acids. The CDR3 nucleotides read TGTGCCAGCTCACCATCGGCAGAGTATGGCTACACCTTC. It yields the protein CASSPSAEYGYTF.

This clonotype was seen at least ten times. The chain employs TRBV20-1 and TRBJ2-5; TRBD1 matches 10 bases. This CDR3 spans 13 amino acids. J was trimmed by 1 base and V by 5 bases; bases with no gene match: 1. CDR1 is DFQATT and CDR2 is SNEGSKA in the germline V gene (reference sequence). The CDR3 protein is CSARTGGQETQYF. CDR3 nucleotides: TGCAGTGCTCGGACAGGGGGCCAAGAGACCCAGTACTTC.

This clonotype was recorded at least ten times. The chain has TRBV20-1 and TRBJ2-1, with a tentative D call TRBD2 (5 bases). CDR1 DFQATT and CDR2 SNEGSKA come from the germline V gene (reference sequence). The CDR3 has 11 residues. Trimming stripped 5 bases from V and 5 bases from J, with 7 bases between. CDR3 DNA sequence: TGCAGTGCTCGGAGGAACAATGAGCAGTTCTTC. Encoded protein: CSARRNNEQFF.

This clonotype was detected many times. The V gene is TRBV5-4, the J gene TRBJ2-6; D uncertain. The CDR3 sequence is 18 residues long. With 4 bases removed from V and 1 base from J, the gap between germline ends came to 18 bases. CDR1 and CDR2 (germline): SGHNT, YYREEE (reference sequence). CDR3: CASSSGRDTRSGANVLTF. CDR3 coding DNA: TGTGCCAGCAGCAGTGGTAGGGATACGCGGTCTGGGGCCAACGTCCTGACTTTC.

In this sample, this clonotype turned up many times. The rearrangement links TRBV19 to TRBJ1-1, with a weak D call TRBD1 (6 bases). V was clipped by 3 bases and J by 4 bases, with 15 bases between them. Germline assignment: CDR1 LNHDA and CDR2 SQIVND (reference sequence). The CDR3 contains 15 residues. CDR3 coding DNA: TGTGCCAGTAGTATCAGTTCGGGGGCAGCCACTGAAGCTTTCTTT. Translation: CASSISSGAATEAFF.

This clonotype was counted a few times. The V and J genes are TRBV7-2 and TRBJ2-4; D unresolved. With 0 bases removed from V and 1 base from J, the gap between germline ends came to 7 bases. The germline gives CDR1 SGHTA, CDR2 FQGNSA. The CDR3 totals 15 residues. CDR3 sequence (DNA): TGTGCCAGCAGCTTAGCACTTGGCGCCAAAAACATTCAGTACTTC. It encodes CASSLALGAKNIQYF.

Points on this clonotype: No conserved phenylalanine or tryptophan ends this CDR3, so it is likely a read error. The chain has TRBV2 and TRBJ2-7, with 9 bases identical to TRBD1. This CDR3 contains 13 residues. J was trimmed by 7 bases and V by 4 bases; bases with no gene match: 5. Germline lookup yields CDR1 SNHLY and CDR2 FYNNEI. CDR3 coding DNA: TGTGCCAGCAGTGGGGACAGGGCCCGAGAGCAGTACCTC. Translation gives CASSGDRAREQYL.

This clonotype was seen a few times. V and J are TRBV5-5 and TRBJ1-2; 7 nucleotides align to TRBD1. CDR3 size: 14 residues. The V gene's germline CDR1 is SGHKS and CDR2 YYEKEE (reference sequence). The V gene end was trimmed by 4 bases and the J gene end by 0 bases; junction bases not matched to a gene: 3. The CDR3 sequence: CASSQQGPNYGYTF. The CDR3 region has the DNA TGTGCCAGCAGCCAACAGGGGCCTAACTATGGCTACACCTTC. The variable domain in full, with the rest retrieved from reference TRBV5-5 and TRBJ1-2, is DAGVTQSPTHLIKTRGQQVTLRCSPISGHKSVSWYQQVLGQGPQFIFQYYEKEERGRGNFPDRFSARQFPNYSSELNVNALLLGDSALYLCASSQQGPNYGYTFGSGTRLTVV.

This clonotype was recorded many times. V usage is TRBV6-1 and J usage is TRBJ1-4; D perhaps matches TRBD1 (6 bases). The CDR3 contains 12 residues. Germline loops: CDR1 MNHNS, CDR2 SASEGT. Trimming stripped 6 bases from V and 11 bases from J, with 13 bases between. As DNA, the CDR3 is TGTGCCAGCAGGACACAGGGACGGAAACTGTTTTTT. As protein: CASRTQGRKLFF.

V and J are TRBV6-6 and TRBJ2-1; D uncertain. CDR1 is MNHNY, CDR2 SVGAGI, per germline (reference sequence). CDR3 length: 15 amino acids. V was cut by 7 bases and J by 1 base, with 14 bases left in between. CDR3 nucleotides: TGTGCCAGCACCCCCCGGGCCTTTTCCTACAATGAGCAGTTCTTC. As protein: CASTPRAFSYNEQFF.

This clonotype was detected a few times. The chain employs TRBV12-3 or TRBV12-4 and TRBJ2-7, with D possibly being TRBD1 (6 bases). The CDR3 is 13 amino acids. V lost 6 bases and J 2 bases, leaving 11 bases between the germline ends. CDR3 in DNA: TGTGCCAGCAGCCCGGGACATCCCTACGAGCAGTACTTC. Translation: CASSPGHPYEQYF.

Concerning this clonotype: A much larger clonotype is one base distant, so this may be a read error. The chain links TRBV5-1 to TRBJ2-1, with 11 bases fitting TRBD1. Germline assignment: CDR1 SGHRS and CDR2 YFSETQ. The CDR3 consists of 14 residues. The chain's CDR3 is CTSSEGQGAEEQFF. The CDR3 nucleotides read TGCACCAGCAGCGAAGGACAGGGGGCTGAGGAGCAGTTCTTC.

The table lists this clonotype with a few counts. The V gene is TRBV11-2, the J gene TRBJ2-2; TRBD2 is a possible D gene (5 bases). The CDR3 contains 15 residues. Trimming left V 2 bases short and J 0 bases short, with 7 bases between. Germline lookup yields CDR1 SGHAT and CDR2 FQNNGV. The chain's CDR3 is CASSLSGANTGELFF. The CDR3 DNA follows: TGTGCCAGCAGCTTAAGCGGAGCGAACACCGGGGAGCTGTTTTTT.

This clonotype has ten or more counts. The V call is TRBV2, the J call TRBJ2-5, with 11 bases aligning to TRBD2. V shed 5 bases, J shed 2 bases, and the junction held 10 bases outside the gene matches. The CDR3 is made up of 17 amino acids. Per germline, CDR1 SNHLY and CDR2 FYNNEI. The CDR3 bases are TGTGCCAGCAGTCCCCCCTGGCTAGCGGGGGGTCAAGAGACCCAGTACTTC. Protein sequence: CASSPPWLAGGQETQYF.

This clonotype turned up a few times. Here the CDR3 reads CASSFGSQPQHF. The CDR3 DNA is TGTGCCAGCAGCTTTGGCTCGCAGCCCCAGCATTTT. The chain recombines TRBV7-9 with TRBJ1-5, with D unclear. Germline CDR1 SEHNR, CDR2 FQNEAQ (reference sequence). The CDR3 contains 12 residues. V lost 3 bases to trimming and J lost 7 bases, with 7 bases between them.

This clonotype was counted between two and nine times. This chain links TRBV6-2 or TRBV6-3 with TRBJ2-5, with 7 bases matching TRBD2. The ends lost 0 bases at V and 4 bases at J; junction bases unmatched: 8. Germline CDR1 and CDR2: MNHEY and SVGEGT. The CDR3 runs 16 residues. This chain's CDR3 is CASSYSGGGVTETQYF. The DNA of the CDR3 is TGTGCCAGCAGTTACTCAGGCGGGGGAGTGACAGAGACCCAGTACTTC.

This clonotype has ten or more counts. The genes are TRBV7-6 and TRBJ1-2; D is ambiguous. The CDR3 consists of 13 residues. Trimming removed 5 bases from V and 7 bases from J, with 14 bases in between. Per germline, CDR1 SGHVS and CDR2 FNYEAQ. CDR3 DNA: TGTGCCAGCAGCCCCGACCGGATTGGTGGCTACACCTTC. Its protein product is CASSPDRIGGYTF.

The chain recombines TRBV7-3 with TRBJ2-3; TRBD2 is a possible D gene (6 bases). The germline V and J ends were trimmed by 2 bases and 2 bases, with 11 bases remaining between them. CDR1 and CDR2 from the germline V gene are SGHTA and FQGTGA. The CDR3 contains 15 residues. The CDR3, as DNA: TGTGCCAGCAGCTTATTTAGCGGAGCCACAGATACGCAGTATTTT. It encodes CASSLFSGATDTQYF.

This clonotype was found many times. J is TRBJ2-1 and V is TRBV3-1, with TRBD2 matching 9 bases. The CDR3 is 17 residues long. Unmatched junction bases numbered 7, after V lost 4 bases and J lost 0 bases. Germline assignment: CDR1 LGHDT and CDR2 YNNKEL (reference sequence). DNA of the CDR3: TGTGCCAGCAGCCTTTGGAGTAGCGGGAGCTCCTACAATGAGCAGTTCTTC. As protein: CASSLWSSGSSYNEQFF.

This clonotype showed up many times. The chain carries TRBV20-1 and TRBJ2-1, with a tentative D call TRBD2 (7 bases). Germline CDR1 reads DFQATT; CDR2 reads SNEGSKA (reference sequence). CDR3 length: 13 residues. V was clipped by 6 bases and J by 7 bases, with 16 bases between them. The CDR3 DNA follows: TGCAGTGCCAGGGGAGGGCCTCGGAATGAGCAGTTCTTC. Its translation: CSARGGPRNEQFF.

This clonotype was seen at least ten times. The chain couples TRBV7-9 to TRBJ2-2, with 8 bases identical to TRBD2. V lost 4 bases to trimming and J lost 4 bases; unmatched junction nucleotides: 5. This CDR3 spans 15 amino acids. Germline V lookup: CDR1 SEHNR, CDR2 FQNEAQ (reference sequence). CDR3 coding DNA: TGTGCCAGCAGCTCCATAGCGGGAATCACCGGGGAGCTGTTTTTT. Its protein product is CASSSIAGITGELFF. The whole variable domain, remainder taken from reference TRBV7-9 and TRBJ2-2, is DTGVSQNPRHKITKRGQNVTFRCDPISEHNRLYWYRQTLGQGPEFLTYFQNEAQLEKSRLLSDRFSAERPKGSFSTLEIQRTEQGDSAMYLCASSSIAGITGELFFGEGSRLTVL.